The 4 T cell receptor beta chains below were found in one sample sequenced in a study of T-cell reconstitution after alpha-beta-depleted transplantation in children. The TCRbeta library was prepared with unique molecular identifiers. TCRdb called the PCR reads again in MiXCR, with one record for every CDR3 protein. In the table there are about 470,000 distinct CDR3 sequences, 43% of which are singletons. The sequences come from PBMCs, collected before TCRalphabeta/CD19-depleted stem cell transplant. These receptors were obtained from a girl aged 2-10 years with aplastic anemia, due to receive a stem cell transplant.

V and J are TRBV25-1 and TRBJ2-7; 8 nucleotides align to TRBD2. Germline V gene sequence: CDR1 MGHDK, CDR2 SYGVNS. V lost 10 bases and J lost 1; bases outside the gene matches: 9. The CDR3 runs 14 residues. The CDR3 DNA follows: TGTGCCATCGTGGGACTAGAAAGATCCTACGAGCAGTACTTC. Protein product: CAIVGLERSYEQYF.

The J gene is TRBJ2-7, the V gene TRBV18; 8 bases agree with TRBD2. CDR1 and CDR2 from the germline V gene are KGHSH and LQKENI. Trimming at V came to 6 bases and at J to 3 bases, leaving 22 bases not matched to a gene. CDR3 length: 19 residues. The CDR3 protein is CASSVRGLAGAIGRYEQYF. The CDR3 nucleotides are TGTGCCAGCTCCGTTCGAGGGCTAGCGGGCGCCATAGGACGCTACGAGCAGTACTTC. Full variable domain (rest looked up from reference TRBV18 and TRBJ2-7): NAGVMQNPRHLVRRRGQEARLRCSPMKGHSHVYWYRQLPEEGLKFMVYLQKENIIDESGMPKERFSAEFPKEGPSILRIQQVVRGDSAAYFCASSVRGLAGAIGRYEQYFGPGTRLTVT.

This clonotype occurred many times. The genes are TRBV10-3 and TRBJ2-1; D remains unclear. In germline, CDR1 is ENHRY, CDR2 SYGVKD. V was trimmed by 6 bases and J by 9 bases, leaving 15 bases between them. This CDR3 has 13 residues. CDR3 bases: TGTGCCATCAGGGTGGGTGGGAACCCTGAGCAGTTCTTC. Amino acids: CAIRVGGNPEQFF.

This clonotype was picked up a small number of times. V usage is TRBV29-1 and J usage is TRBJ2-3; 14 nucleotides align to TRBD2. The V segment lost 6 bases and the J segment 5 bases; nucleotides outside the gene matches: 7. Germline V lookup: CDR1 SQVTM, CDR2 ANQGSEA. This CDR3 is 15 amino acids long. CDR3 in DNA: TGCAGCGTACTTGGGACTAGCGGGAGACTAGATACGCAGTATTTT. Its protein product is CSVLGTSGRLDTQYF.